The 24 T cell receptor beta chains in this list originate from one sample, sequenced in a study of tissue T cells after allogeneic stem cell transplantation. TCRdb's copy holds only in-frame clones and misses some; the assay was immunoSEQ multiplex PCR. Among about 3,500 clones listed, less than 80% were seen once. Adult allogeneic hematopoietic cell transplant recipients with steroid-refractory graft-versus-host disease were prospectively enrolled for research autopsy. Sample: small intestine tissue, taken at autopsy. The receptors were gathered from a male patient at least 60 years old with steroid-refractory graft-versus-host disease after an allogeneic stem cell transplant. Some T cells may trace back to the graft donor.

This rearrangement joins TRBV2 to TRBJ2-7; 10 bases are a match to TRBD2. The CDR3 is 13 residues long. Germline loops: CDR1 SNHLY, CDR2 FYNNEI. V lost 7 bases, J lost 12 bases, and 12 bases stayed unmatched. CDR3 sequence reads: CASTDEAGGYRYF. As DNA, the CDR3 is TGTGCCAGCACCGACGAAGCGGGGGGGTATCGGTACTTC.

The chain recombines TRBV12-5 with TRBJ2-1; TRBD2 matches 9 bases. V trimming: 1 base; J trimming: 15 bases; junction bases outside the gene matches: 7. Germline assignment: CDR1 LGHNT and CDR2 FRNRAP. The CDR3 length is 13 residues. The CDR3 loop reads CASGLGSGTSLFF. CDR3 DNA sequence: TGTGCTAGTGGTTTGGGATCCGGGACTAGCTTGTTCTTC.

This rearrangement joins TRBV12-3 or TRBV12-4 to TRBJ1-2, with a weak D call TRBD1 (5 bases). The CDR3 contains 11 residues. V gave up 5 bases and J gave up 6 bases, with 7 bases separating them. The CDR3 bases are TGTGCCAGCAGTGAAGGGGATGGCTACACCTTC. Its translation is CASSEGDGYTF.

The rearrangement joins TRBV6-5 to TRBJ1-4; possible D gene TRBD1, 5 bases. This CDR3 has 14 residues. Trimming removed 8 bases at V and 6 bases at J, with 16 bases between. Germline V gene data show CDR1 as MNHEY and CDR2 as SVGAGI. CDR3 DNA sequence: TGTGCCAGCTCGGCGTCCGGGGGTTATGAAAAACTGTTTTTT. It is translated as CASSASGGYEKLFF.

The chain carries TRBV2 and TRBJ1-5, with TRBD1 as a possible D gene (6 bases). The CDR3 has 14 residues. Germline V gene lookup returns CDR1 SNHLY and CDR2 FYNNEI. Trimming removed 6 bases from V and 3 bases from J, with 12 bases in between. The CDR3, as DNA: TGTGCCAGCAGGGCAGCAGGGGACAATCAGCCCCAGCATTTT. This gives the protein CASRAAGDNQPQHF.

The rearrangement links TRBV27 to TRBJ1-2; TRBD1 aligns across 11 bases. Germline V gene sequence: CDR1 MNHEY, CDR2 SMNVEV (reference sequence). The J segment lost 4 bases and the V segment lost 3 bases, leaving 7 bases of the junction unmatched. CDR3 size: 16 residues. The CDR3, as DNA: TGTGCCAGCAGTTTTAAGGGACAGGGGGTGGGCTATGGCTACACCTTC. Amino acids: CASSFKGQGVGYGYTF.

This clone was found a few times. The chain links TRBV29-1 to TRBJ1-1, with 9 bases lining up with TRBD1. V dropped 8 bases and J dropped 1; count of bases not matched to a gene: 5. The CDR3 length is 13 residues. Germline V lookup: CDR1 SQVTM, CDR2 ANQGSEA. This CDR3 reads CSIRQGGNTEAFF. The CDR3 coding sequence is TGCAGCATTAGACAGGGGGGGAACACTGAAGCTTTCTTT. Supplemented by reference TRBV29-1 and TRBJ1-1, the full variable domain reads SAVISQKPSRDICQRGTSLTIQCQVDSQVTMMFWYRQQPGQSLTLIATANQGSEATYESGFVIDKFPISRPNLTFSTLTVSNMSPEDSSIYLCSIRQGGNTEAFFGQGTRLTVV.

CDR3 amino acids: CASSIMHSAGELFF. DNA for the CDR3: TGTGCCAGCAGCATAATGCACAGTGCCGGGGAGCTGTTTTTT. The V call is TRBV7-8, the J call TRBJ2-2, with unresolved D. Germline CDR1 and CDR2: SGHVS and FQNEAQ. Trimming removed 5 bases at V and 6 bases at J, with 13 bases between. The CDR3 spans 14 residues.

The sample holds a few counts of this clone. The chain uses TRBV5-4 and TRBJ1-6, with D possibly TRBD1 on 5 matching bases. The V and J ends lost 0 bases and 0 bases respectively, with 7 bases between them. The CDR3 has 16 residues. Germline CDR1 SGHNT, CDR2 YYREEE (reference sequence). CDR3 in amino acids: CASSLGGSSYNSPLHF. The DNA for the CDR3 is TGTGCCAGCAGCTTGGGGGGCAGCTCCTATAATTCACCCCTCCACTTT.

The chain links TRBV19 to TRBJ2-1; D unresolved. V was trimmed by 3 bases and J by 8 bases, leaving 5 bases between them. The CDR3 has 11 residues. Germline V lookup: CDR1 LNHDA, CDR2 SQIVND (reference sequence). The CDR3 DNA reads as TGTGCCAGTAGTATTGGAGATGAGCAGTTCTTC. This encodes CASSIGDEQFF.

This rearrangement joins TRBV19 to TRBJ2-3, with D hard to call. The V and J ends lost 5 bases and 0 bases respectively, with 9 bases between them. The CDR3 length is 14 residues. Germline V lookup: CDR1 LNHDA, CDR2 SQIVND (reference sequence). The CDR3 spells CASSQAFSTDTQYF. CDR3 in DNA: TGTGCCAGTAGTCAAGCATTTAGCACAGATACGCAGTATTTT.

The genes are TRBV20-1 and TRBJ2-3; D not resolved. Trimming removed 3 bases from V and 5 bases from J, with 9 bases in between. The CDR3 is 12 residues long. CDR1 is DFQATT and CDR2 is SNEGSKA in the germline V gene (reference sequence). The CDR3 here is CSASKAEDTQYF. DNA of the CDR3: TGCAGTGCTAGTAAGGCGGAAGATACGCAGTATTTT.

This clone is classed as large. The V call is TRBV27, the J call TRBJ2-7; D gene unclear. V dropped 8 bases and J dropped 2 bases, with 22 bases sitting between them. Looked up from germline, CDR1 is MNHEY and CDR2 is SMNVEV (reference sequence). This CDR3 is built from 16 residues. In nucleotides, the CDR3 is TGTGCCAGCCGTGAATGGGTAGGGAATGATCCCTACGAGCAGTACTTC. Translated, it gives CASREWVGNDPYEQYF.

J is TRBJ1-5 and V is TRBV18; tentative D call: TRBD1 (6 bases). The CDR3 is 15 amino acids. Per germline, CDR1 KGHSH and CDR2 LQKENI. V gave up 3 bases and J gave up 2 bases, with 11 bases separating them. CDR3 DNA sequence: TGTGCCAGCTCACCCCAGGGGTCGGGCAATCAGCCCCAGCATTTT. It translates to CASSPQGSGNQPQHF.

The sample holds one count of this clone. This chain connects TRBV30 to TRBJ2-3, with D perhaps TRBD1 or TRBD2 (5 bases each). The CDR3 spans 14 residues. V was pared by 5 bases and J by 2 bases, with 14 bases between. Looked up from germline, CDR1 is GTSNPN and CDR2 is SVGIG (reference sequence). The CDR3 bases are TGTGCCTGGGTATCTGGGGACCCCACAGATACGCAGTATTTT. This gives the protein CAWVSGDPTDTQYF.

In this sample, this clone turned up a few times. V usage is TRBV2 and J usage is TRBJ1-5; a weak D match, TRBD1 (6 bases). V was trimmed by 7 bases and J by 7 bases, leaving 14 bases between them. Per germline, CDR1 SNHLY and CDR2 FYNNEI. The CDR3 loop spans 13 amino acids. The CDR3 loop reads CASTQQGGQPQHF. The CDR3 nucleotides read TGTGCCAGCACCCAACAGGGTGGACAGCCCCAGCATTTT.

The chain is built from TRBV6-1 and TRBJ2-7; 9 bases line up with TRBD1. The CDR3 spans 15 residues. Germline CDR1 reads MNHNS; CDR2 reads SASEGT. The V and J ends lost 2 bases and 1 base, in that order; junction bases with no gene match: 3. CDR3 residues: CASSEWGQGSYEQYF. CDR3 DNA sequence: TGTGCCAGCAGTGAATGGGGACAGGGTTCCTACGAGCAGTACTTC.

V usage is TRBV3-1 (or the pseudogene TRBV3-2) and J usage is TRBJ2-1; 11 bases map to TRBD2. The V and J ends lost 4 bases and 7 bases, in that order; junction bases with no gene match: 6. The CDR3 contains 15 residues. Germline lookup yields CDR1 LGHDT and CDR2 YNNKEL (reference sequence). The chain's CDR3 is CASSLTSGGRNEQFF. For the CDR3, the DNA is TGTGCCAGCAGCCTTACTAGCGGGGGTAGGAATGAGCAGTTCTTC.

A single count supports this clone. The chain employs TRBV20-1 and TRBJ2-7, with 7 nucleotides matching TRBD1. Unmatched junction bases numbered 6, after V lost 8 bases and J lost 5 bases. This CDR3 contains 11 residues. In germline, CDR1 is DFQATT, CDR2 SNEGSKA (reference sequence). CDR3 sequence reads: CSTTGDNEQYF. CDR3 DNA: TGCAGTACAACAGGGGACAACGAGCAGTACTTC.

V and J are TRBV28 and TRBJ2-7, with no clear D. The V gene lost 8 bases and the J gene lost 3 bases, with 11 bases spanning the gap. The CDR3 has 12 residues. Germline V lookup: CDR1 MDHEN, CDR2 SYDVKM. The CDR3 coding sequence is TGTGCCAGCGACGGGTCCGACTACGAGCAGTACTTC. Protein product: CASDGSDYEQYF. Variable domain in full (rest from reference TRBV28 and TRBJ2-7): DVKVTQSSRYLVKRTGEKVFLECVQDMDHENMFWYRQDPGLGLRLIYFSYDVKMKEKGDIPEGYSVSREKKERFSLILESASTNQTSMYLCASDGSDYEQYFGPGTRLTVT.

The rearrangement uses TRBV5-1 and TRBJ2-6, with unresolved D. Germline V gives CDR1 SGHRS, CDR2 YFSETQ. Between the trimmed V and J ends, which lost 2 bases and 0 bases, there was a span of 9 bases. This CDR3 has 16 residues. This CDR3 is CASSLTGNSGANVLTF. The CDR3 DNA reads as TGCGCCAGCAGCTTAACCGGAAACTCTGGGGCCAACGTCCTGACTTTC.

The chain recombines TRBV9 with TRBJ2-1; 7 bases are a match to TRBD1. Losses at the gene ends were 4 bases for V and 9 bases for J; bases not matched to a gene: 16. The germline CDR1 and CDR2 sequences are SGDLS and YYNGEE. This CDR3 has 16 amino acids. The CDR3 bases are TGTGCCAGCAGCTTCCGTTGGGACAGCCGGAAGGCTGAGCAGTTCTTC. Translation gives CASSFRWDSRKAEQFF. Filled out from reference TRBV9 and TRBJ2-1, the complete variable domain reads DSGVTQTPKHLITATGQRVTLRCSPRSGDLSVYWYQQSLDQGLQFLIQYYNGEERAKGNILERFSAQQFPDLHSELNLSSLELGDSALYFCASSFRWDSRKAEQFFGPGTRLTVL.

The sample holds a few counts of this clone. The V call is TRBV3-1 (or the pseudogene TRBV3-2), the J call TRBJ1-2; D is unclear. Germline CDR1 is LGHDT and CDR2 is YNNKEL (reference sequence). The V gene lost 4 bases and the J gene lost 6 bases, with 12 bases spanning the gap. The CDR3 extends over 13 amino acids. The CDR3 loop reads CASSPRRNDGYTF. The CDR3 DNA reads as TGTGCCAGCAGCCCCCGTCGGAATGATGGCTACACCTTC.

The V call is TRBV10-3, the J call TRBJ2-3; D ambiguous. CDR3 length equals 13 residues. Germline CDR1 and CDR2: ENHRY and SYGVKD. V lost 4 bases and J lost 6, with 11 bases in between. In DNA, the CDR3 is TGTGCCATCAGTGTCAGAACTCCGGATACGCAGTATTTT. It translates to CAISVRTPDTQYF.